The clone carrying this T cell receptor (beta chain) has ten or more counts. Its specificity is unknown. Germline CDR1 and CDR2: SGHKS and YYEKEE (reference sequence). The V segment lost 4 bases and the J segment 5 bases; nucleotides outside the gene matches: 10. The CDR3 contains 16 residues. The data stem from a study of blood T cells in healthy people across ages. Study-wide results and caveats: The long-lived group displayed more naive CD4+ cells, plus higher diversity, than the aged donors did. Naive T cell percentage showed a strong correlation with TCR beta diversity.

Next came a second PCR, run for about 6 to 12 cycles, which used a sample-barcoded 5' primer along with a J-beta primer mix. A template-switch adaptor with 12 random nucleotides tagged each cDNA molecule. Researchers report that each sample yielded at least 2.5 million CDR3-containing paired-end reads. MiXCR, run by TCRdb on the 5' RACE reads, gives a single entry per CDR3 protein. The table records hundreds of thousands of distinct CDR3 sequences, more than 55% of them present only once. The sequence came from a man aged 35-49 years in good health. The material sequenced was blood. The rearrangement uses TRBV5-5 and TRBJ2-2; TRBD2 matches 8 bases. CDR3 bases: TGTGCCAGCAGCCGCCGGGGGGGGAAATGGACCGGGGAGCTGTTTTTT. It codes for CASSRRGGKWTGELFF.